The 25 T cell receptor beta chains below were found in one sample sequenced in a study of T-cell memory formation after mild COVID-19. One entry per CDR3 protein results from TCRdb running MiXCR on the 5' RACE reads. The sample includes 150,000 or so distinct CDR3 sequences, roughly 28% seen only once; the top ten take around 12%. The source material was PBMCs or a T cell subset sorted from them (not recorded which). The receptors shown here come from an adult woman who had mild COVID-19 (a few samples of this study predate the infection). Cell type and time point are not known.

This clonotype was counted between two and nine times. The chain joins TRBV9 to TRBJ2-3; 8 nucleotides align to TRBD2. Germline V gene sequence: CDR1 SGDLS, CDR2 YYNGEE. The length of the CDR3 is 18 residues. V lost 0 bases, J lost 2 bases, and 11 bases stayed unmatched. In DNA form, the CDR3 reads TGTGCCAGCAGCGTAGGCGGCGGGGGGATTGTCGACACAGATACGCAGTATTTT. It codes for CASSVGGGGIVDTDTQYF.

The chain recombines TRBV12-3 or TRBV12-4 with TRBJ1-4, with 9 bases fitting TRBD1. V shed 6 bases, J shed 5 bases, and the junction held 4 bases outside the gene matches. The CDR3 contains 14 residues. The CDR3 loop reads CASRPTGGNEKLFF. In nucleotides, the CDR3 is TGTGCCAGCAGGCCTACAGGGGGCAATGAAAAACTGTTTTTT.

The chain combines TRBV12-3 or TRBV12-4 with TRBJ2-7; no clear D. Trimming removed 3 bases from V and 6 bases from J, with 6 bases in between. The CDR3 consists of 11 residues. The CDR3 DNA reads as TGTGCCAGCAGTTTGGCTGGCGAGCAGTACTTC. Translating it yields CASSLAGEQYF.

The V and J genes are TRBV7-9 and TRBJ1-2; TRBD1 matches at 10 bases. The CDR3 contains 15 residues. V lost 3 bases and J lost 2; bases outside the gene matches: 3. Germline CDR1 SEHNR, CDR2 FQNEAQ (reference sequence). CDR3 loop: CASSLPGQGNYGYTF. The CDR3 coding sequence is TGTGCCAGCAGCTTGCCGGGACAGGGGAACTATGGCTACACCTTC.

This chain connects TRBV3-1 to TRBJ2-3, with D possibly TRBD2 on 5 matching bases. V was shortened by 0 bases and J by 4 bases, with 14 bases between the two germline ends. From germline, CDR1 is LGHDT and CDR2 YNNKEL (reference sequence). The CDR3 is made up of 16 amino acids. CDR3 sequence reads: CASSQDLARPSDTQYF. DNA of the CDR3: TGTGCCAGCAGCCAAGATCTAGCACGTCCCTCAGATACGCAGTATTTT.

The V and J genes are TRBV7-2 and TRBJ2-3; D gene unclear. The germline CDR1 and CDR2 sequences are SGHTA and FQGNSA. This CDR3 is 13 amino acids long. V lost 0 bases and J lost 2, with 3 bases in between. For the CDR3, the DNA is TGTGCCAGCAGCTTAGCACACACAGATACGCAGTATTTT. Translation: CASSLAHTDTQYF.

V gene TRBV29-1 combines with J gene TRBJ2-1; TRBD1 matches at 11 bases. The ends lost 6 bases at V and 4 bases at J; junction bases unmatched: 8. This CDR3 is 15 amino acids long. Germline V gene lookup returns CDR1 SQVTM and CDR2 ANQGSEA. Here the CDR3 DNA reads TGCAGCGTAGGGTCCGGGACAGGGGGATACAATGAGCAGTTCTTC. Translated, it gives CSVGSGTGGYNEQFF.

This clonotype was picked up a small number of times. The genes are TRBV4-2 and TRBJ2-1, with 10 nucleotides matching TRBD1. The CDR3 totals 18 residues. V lost 0 bases and J lost 5; bases outside the gene matches: 10. The V gene's germline CDR1 is LGHNA and CDR2 YNFKEQ. The CDR3 DNA follows: TGTGCCAGCAGCCAAGACCCCTTCCGGGACAGGGGCCACAATGAGCAGTTCTTC. Amino acids: CASSQDPFRDRGHNEQFF.

This sequence joins TRBV4-3 and TRBJ1-1; D is possibly TRBD1 (5 bases). Per the germline V gene, CDR1 is LGHNA and CDR2 is YSLEER. The CDR3 has 16 residues. The V end lost 1 base, the J end lost 6 bases, and 18 bases lay between the germline ends. The CDR3 here is CASSQGITGAQAEAFF. The DNA for the CDR3 is TGCGCCAGCAGCCAAGGGATTACAGGAGCTCAGGCTGAAGCTTTCTTT.

This sequence joins TRBV4-1 and TRBJ2-2; 7 nucleotides align to TRBD2. This CDR3 is built from 18 residues. The V gene end was trimmed by 0 bases and the J gene end by 8 bases; junction bases not matched to a gene: 15. Looked up from germline, CDR1 is MGHRA and CDR2 is YSYEKL. The DNA of the CDR3 is TGCGCCAGCAGCCAAGATTGGGGGGGGTCTCCTCTCCTAGGGGAGCTGTTTTTT. It encodes CASSQDWGGSPLLGELFF.

This clonotype was counted a few times. The rearrangement links TRBV5-1 to TRBJ2-7; 9 nucleotides agree with TRBD2. CDR1 is SGHRS, CDR2 YFSETQ, per germline. The V and J ends lost 4 bases and 1 base, in that order; junction bases with no gene match: 6. This CDR3 spans 15 amino acids. The CDR3 DNA reads as TGCGCCAGCAGCGCGGGGGGGGGCTGGTCCTACGAGCAGTACTTC. Its translation is CASSAGGGWSYEQYF. The full variable domain, in which reference TRBV5-1 and TRBJ2-7 provide the parts outside the CDR3, is KAGVTQTPRYLIKTRGQQVTLSCSPISGHRSVSWYQQTPGQGLQFLFEYFSETQRNKGNFPGRFSGRQFSNSRSEMNVSTLELGDSALYLCASSAGGGWSYEQYFGPGTRLTVT.

This clonotype was counted a few times. The chain employs TRBV29-1 and TRBJ1-1; 7 bases are shared with TRBD1. Germline CDR1 SQVTM, CDR2 ANQGSEA. After removal of 4 bases from V and 1 base from J, the junction contained 6 bases not matched to a gene. This CDR3 is 14 amino acids long. The CDR3 here is CSVVRDSRNTEAFF. In DNA form, the CDR3 reads TGCAGCGTTGTCCGGGACAGCCGGAACACTGAAGCTTTCTTT.

The rearrangement joins TRBV5-6 to TRBJ2-7; D is undetermined. Trimming stripped 7 bases from V and 3 bases from J, with 20 bases between. CDR1 is SGHDT, CDR2 YYEEEE, per germline. The CDR3 sequence is 15 residues long. The CDR3 DNA is TGTGCCAGCCGTTACAAGGTTGGGCTAGACTACGAGCAGTACTTC. Protein: CASRYKVGLDYEQYF.

In this sample, this clonotype turned up a few times. The chain combines TRBV24-1 with TRBJ2-2; D possibly corresponds to TRBD1 (6 bases). The CDR3 extends over 15 amino acids. Trimming shortened V by 5 bases and J by 3 bases, and 12 bases separated the two germline ends. The germline CDR1 and CDR2 sequences are KGHDR and SFDVKD. This CDR3 is CATSGDRPHTGELFF. The CDR3 nucleotides read TGTGCCACCAGTGGCGACAGGCCCCACACCGGGGAGCTGTTTTTT.

V and J are TRBV2 and TRBJ1-4; TRBD1 matches 8 bases. The ends lost 0 bases at V and 6 bases at J; junction bases unmatched: 12. Per the germline V gene, CDR1 is SNHLY and CDR2 is FYNNEI. This CDR3 spans 18 amino acids. CDR3 in amino acids: CASSEAIRTDREDEKLFF. CDR3 in DNA: TGTGCCAGCAGTGAAGCCATCAGAACGGACAGGGAAGATGAAAAACTGTTTTTT.

The chain joins TRBV7-9 to TRBJ2-5, with TRBD2 matching over 10 bases. This CDR3 region has 16 residues. The V gene's germline CDR1 is SEHNR and CDR2 FQNEAQ (reference sequence). Unmatched junction bases numbered 9, after V lost 6 bases and J lost 2 bases. The CDR3 here is CASSFRLAGLQETQYF. DNA for the CDR3: TGTGCCAGCAGTTTCAGACTAGCGGGCCTTCAAGAGACCCAGTACTTC.

This chain joins TRBV4-2 and TRBJ2-3; possible D gene TRBD2, 6 bases. The CDR3 is made up of 16 amino acids. V was clipped by 1 base and J by 5 bases, with 16 bases between them. Germline CDR1 LGHNA, CDR2 YNFKEQ. The CDR3 sequence is CASSQGFFVGGDTQYF. CDR3 nucleotide sequence: TGTGCCAGCAGCCAAGGATTCTTTGTGGGGGGAGATACGCAGTATTTT.

The rearrangement joins TRBV24-1 to TRBJ2-3, with 8 bases lining up with TRBD2. Unmatched junction bases numbered 16, after V lost 1 base and J lost 5 bases. Germline CDR1 is KGHDR and CDR2 is SFDVKD. This CDR3 comprises 19 residues. The CDR3, as DNA: TGTGCCACCAGTGATTTAGGGAGGACGGGGGGGGCCCGCGGAGATACGCAGTATTTT. Translation: CATSDLGRTGGARGDTQYF.

This clonotype was detected only a few times. This chain connects TRBV21-1 to TRBJ2-4. TRBV21-1 is reported as a pseudogene. This CDR3 spans 16 amino acids. The CDR3 nucleotides are TGTGCCAGCAGCAAATTGGCAGGGATAGCCAAAAACATTCAGTACTTC. Translated, it gives CASSKLAGIAKNIQYF.

The chain's CDR3 is CASSYGRYDANTEAFF. As DNA, the CDR3 is TGTGCCAGCAGTTACGGGCGGTACGACGCGAACACTGAAGCTTTCTTT. V gene TRBV6-5 combines with J gene TRBJ1-1; D ambiguous. Trimming left V 2 bases short and J 1 base short, with 14 bases between. Germline CDR1 MNHEY, CDR2 SVGAGI. The CDR3 has 16 amino acids.

This clonotype appeared many times. This sequence joins TRBV6-4 and TRBJ2-1, with D possibly TRBD2 on 5 matching bases. The CDR3 runs to 16 residues. Germline V gives CDR1 MRHNA, CDR2 SNTAGT. V dropped 0 bases and J dropped 7 bases, with 16 bases sitting between them. DNA of the CDR3: TGTGCCAGCAGTGACTCAGTGGGAGAAGGGCGGAATGAGCAGTTCTTC. Its translation: CASSDSVGEGRNEQFF.

CDR3 protein: CATSDTDRVHEQYF. CDR3 in DNA: TGTGCCACCAGTGACACGGACAGGGTACACGAGCAGTACTTC. V is TRBV24-1 and J is TRBJ2-7; 8 nucleotides line up with TRBD1. This CDR3 has 14 amino acids. With V trimmed by 4 bases and J by 5 bases, 6 bases remained unmatched. The germline CDR1 and CDR2 sequences are KGHDR and SFDVKD.

This clonotype has only a few counts. This chain uses TRBV5-1 with TRBJ2-7, with 11 bases fitting TRBD2. The CDR3 is made up of 15 amino acids. Germline CDR1 and CDR2: SGHRS and YFSETQ. The junction had 3 bases not matched to a gene; V was cut back by 0 bases and J by 4 bases. CDR3 amino acids: CASSLELAGEYEQYF. DNA for the CDR3: TGCGCCAGCAGCTTGGAACTAGCGGGAGAGTACGAGCAGTACTTC.

This clonotype showed up just a few times. V is TRBV12-3 or TRBV12-4 and J is TRBJ2-7, with a tentative D call TRBD2 (6 bases). The CDR3 loop spans 13 amino acids. Trimming stripped 4 bases from V and 6 bases from J, with 13 bases between. The CDR3 is CASSSGGSGEQYF. Written as DNA, the CDR3 is TGTGCCAGCAGTTCTGGGGGGTCCGGCGAGCAGTACTTC.

This clonotype has more than one count but fewer than ten. V and J are TRBV10-3 and TRBJ2-7; D is ambiguous. This CDR3 is built from 12 residues. Germline assignment: CDR1 ENHRY and CDR2 SYGVKD. The germline V and J ends were trimmed by 2 bases and 5 bases, with 7 bases remaining between them. CDR3 amino acids: CAISEEANEQYF. The CDR3 DNA follows: TGTGCCATCAGTGAGGAGGCCAACGAGCAGTACTTC.